The 12 T cell receptor beta chains listed next were all sequenced from one sample in a study of blood T cell repertoires in COVID-19 (dated by TCRdb to 2018 to 2020). Library preparation used the immunoSEQ multiplex PCR assay. Sourced from immuneACCESS, this table was stored by TCRdb with only in-frame sequences that have V and J called. A share of the clones is absent; for the studies checked, an unresolved V gene accounts for under half, and the remainder has no known explanation. Counted in this sample were around 250,000 clones; roughly 79% of them appeared once. Of the sample, about 15% is held by the ten largest clones. Sequenced material: PBMCs or T cells enriched from blood (not recorded which). The receptors derive from a man in his forties who had recovered from COVID-19.

The chain has TRBV30 and TRBJ1-1; 7 bases match TRBD1. The CDR3 is 13 residues long. V lost 5 bases to trimming and J lost 7 bases; unmatched junction nucleotides: 10. Germline V gives CDR1 GTSNPN, CDR2 SVGIG (reference sequence). The CDR3 sequence: CAWDPDRRGEAFF. The CDR3 DNA sequence: TGTGCCTGGGATCCGGACAGGAGGGGTGAAGCTTTCTTT.

The chain couples TRBV5-4 to TRBJ2-7, with TRBD1 matching 7 bases. This CDR3 has 14 residues. The V segment lost 4 bases and the J segment 5 bases; nucleotides outside the gene matches: 9. Germline V lookup: CDR1 SGHNT, CDR2 YYREEE (reference sequence). For the CDR3, the DNA is TGTGCCAGCAGCCCAGATCTCGGGACAGACGAGCAGTACTTC. Its translation: CASSPDLGTDEQYF.

This chain connects TRBV10-3 to TRBJ1-1, with TRBD1 matching 9 bases. Trimming at V came to 10 bases and at J to 3 bases, leaving 9 bases not matched to a gene. Germline V gene data show CDR1 as ENHRY and CDR2 as SYGVKD. CDR3 length: 14 residues. Here the CDR3 DNA reads TGTGCCACGCGTGTCCGGGACAGGGACACTGAAGCTTTCTTT. Translation gives CATRVRDRDTEAFF.

The J gene is TRBJ2-1, the V gene TRBV5-1; 9 nucleotides match TRBD1. Germline-derived CDR1 and CDR2 are SGHRS and YFSETQ. V shed 1 base and J 9 bases; nucleotides not matched to a gene: 8. CDR3 length equals 15 residues. This chain's CDR3 is CASSLTGGGRGEQFF. CDR3 coding DNA: TGCGCCAGCAGCTTGACAGGGGGCGGGCGGGGTGAGCAGTTCTTC.

This chain connects TRBV18 to TRBJ2-3; 8 nucleotides match TRBD2. The CDR3 loop spans 15 amino acids. V gave up 3 bases and J gave up 1 base; unmatched junction bases: 3. CDR1 KGHSH and CDR2 LQKENI come from the germline V gene. CDR3 in amino acids: CASSPGLGGTDTQYF. CDR3 bases: TGTGCCAGCTCACCGGGACTAGGGGGCACAGATACGCAGTATTTT.

This chain connects TRBV15 to TRBJ2-7, with TRBD2 identical over 10 bases. CDR3 size: 15 residues. In germline, CDR1 is LNHNV, CDR2 YYDKDF (reference sequence). The trim removed 0 bases at V and 5 bases at J, leaving 4 bases unmatched. The CDR3 spells CATSRDLGLADEQYF. The CDR3 bases are TGTGCCACCAGCAGAGATCTAGGACTAGCGGACGAGCAGTACTTC.

The chain joins TRBV5-1 to TRBJ1-2; 7 bases fit TRBD1. V gave up 4 bases and J gave up 4 bases; unmatched junction bases: 7. The germline V gene has CDR1 SGHRS and CDR2 YFSETQ. The CDR3 is 14 residues long. The CDR3 sequence: CASSREGASYGYTF. The CDR3 bases are TGCGCCAGCAGCCGCGAGGGGGCGAGCTATGGCTACACCTTC. The full variable domain, with the rest looked up from reference TRBV5-1 and TRBJ1-2, is KAGVTQTPRYLIKTRGQQVTLSCSPISGHRSVSWYQQTPGQGLQFLFEYFSETQRNKGNFPGRFSGRQFSNSRSEMNVSTLELGDSALYLCASSREGASYGYTFGSGTRLTVV.

This clone was observed a handful of times. V and J are TRBV5-1 and TRBJ2-7; the D is unclear. CDR3 length: 16 residues. In germline, CDR1 is SGHRS, CDR2 YFSETQ. Trimming cost V 0 bases and J 2 bases, with 15 bases left between them. In DNA, the CDR3 is TGCGCCAGCAGCTTGGCCGCGAGTCCCCAAGCCTACGAGCAGTACTTC. This translates into CASSLAASPQAYEQYF.

The chain carries TRBV24-1 and TRBJ2-3; 9 nucleotides align to TRBD2. This CDR3 has 17 amino acids. J was trimmed by 3 bases and V by 4 bases; bases with no gene match: 10. The germline V gene has CDR1 KGHDR and CDR2 SFDVKD. CDR3 bases: TGTGCCACCAGTGACCTGGGGGCGGGAGGGAAGACAGATACGCAGTATTTT. It yields the protein CATSDLGAGGKTDTQYF.

The V and J genes are TRBV9 and TRBJ2-3; TRBD1 matches at 9 bases. CDR1 and CDR2 from the germline V gene are SGDLS and YYNGEE. After removal of 0 bases from V and 6 bases from J, the junction contained 8 bases not matched to a gene. This CDR3 region has 16 residues. CDR3 in amino acids: CASSVATGTGQDTQYF. The CDR3 DNA sequence: TGTGCCAGCAGCGTAGCTACGGGGACAGGGCAGGATACGCAGTATTTT.

The rearrangement links TRBV19 to TRBJ1-5, with TRBD1 identical over 9 bases. J gave up 7 bases and V 2 bases, and 6 bases lay outside the gene matches. CDR1 is LNHDA, CDR2 SQIVND, per germline (reference sequence). The CDR3 has 15 amino acids. In DNA, the CDR3 is TGTGCCAGTAGTATAACAGGGGGCGGAAGGCAGCCCCAGCATTTT. This codes for CASSITGGGRQPQHF.

This chain uses TRBV15 with TRBJ2-1; D might be TRBD1 (6 bases). Germline V gene sequence: CDR1 LNHNV, CDR2 YYDKDF (reference sequence). The ends were cut back, 4 bases at V and 9 bases at J, with 10 bases in the middle. CDR3 length: 12 residues. The CDR3 DNA is TGTGCCACCAGCAAGAGGGGGACTGAGCAGTTCTTC. Residues: CATSKRGTEQFF.